This T cell receptor beta chain was sequenced for a study of cytomegalovirus exposure and HLA in healthy donors. Vbeta (60) and Jbeta (13) primers were used in the PCR. TCRdb keeps only in-frame clones here, not all; method: immunoSEQ multiplex PCR. Here the sample spans about 160,000 clones, roughly 70% being singletons. On this clone itself: The antigen remains unidentified.

Overall study findings and caveats: TCR beta V- and J-gene trimming was later associated with a missense DCLRE1C variant.

Losses at the gene ends were 5 bases for V and 7 bases for J; bases not matched to a gene: 3. Germline V gene data show CDR1 as SGHRS and CDR2 as YFSETQ. This CDR3 has 14 residues. The chain employs TRBV5-1 and TRBJ2-3, with TRBD2 matching over 14 bases. Sequencing was done on a sample of PBMCs. The TCR comes from a woman between 50 and 59 years old in good health and CMV-seropositive. This CDR3 reads CASRGTSGGNTQYF. CDR3 DNA sequence: TGCGCCAGCAGGGGGACTAGCGGGGGAAATACGCAGTATTTT.